Following are 2 T cell receptor beta chains from one sample sequenced in a study of tumor and adjacent non-tumor tissue in lung cancer. This sample's RNA came from whole unsorted tissue. Three rounds of nested PCR, following a modified ARM-PCR protocol, produced the TCRbeta library. TCRdb redid the calling of the multiplex PCR reads with MiXCR, one entry per CDR3 protein. The data contain around 70,000 distinct CDR3 sequences, around 60% of them seen just once; the ten biggest clones take up roughly 21%. Sequenced input: lung tumor tissue. The receptor source for this set is a man aged 50 or older with non-small cell lung cancer.

The gene calls are TRBV15 and TRBJ2-1, with 11 bases matching TRBD2. V was pared by 0 bases and J by 8 bases, with 12 bases of the junction left unmatched. CDR3 size: 18 residues. Germline V gene data show CDR1 as LNHNV and CDR2 as YYDKDF (reference sequence). The CDR3 DNA sequence: TGTGCCACCAGCAGAGATACCTTAGCGGGAGGGCCACAGGATGAGCAGTTCTTC. It specifies CATSRDTLAGGPQDEQFF.

The V call is TRBV11-1, the J call TRBJ2-7; D is tentatively TRBD1 or TRBD2 (6 bases each). The CDR3 runs to 14 residues. The germline gives CDR1 SGHAT, CDR2 FQDESV (reference sequence). CDR3 sequence reads: CASGLEGQSYEQYF. In DNA, the CDR3 is TGTGCTAGCGGCTTAGAGGGACAATCCTACGAGCAGTACTTC.